Below, 18 T cell receptor beta chains from the same sample are listed, as sequenced in a study of T cells expressing NK-cell markers. TCRdb reprocessed the 5' RACE reads; each CDR3 protein has one entry and no DNA is given. This sample lists 500,000 to 700,000 distinct CDR3 sequences; its ten largest clones have approximately 3.6%. Material: blood T cells: a sorted CD56 or NKG2C T cell subset, CD4+ or CD8+ T cells, or bulk PBMC T cells (not recorded which). Every receptor here comes from a man younger than 35 in good health.

The chain recombines TRBV12-3 or TRBV12-4 with TRBJ2-1; TCRdb's D call, TRBD1, is unchecked because there is no DNA. This CDR3 is built from 16 residues. This CDR3 is CASSSLRTQGGNEQFF.

The chain couples TRBV30 to TRBJ2-7; the D gene TCRdb calls, TRBD2, cannot be checked with no DNA. The germline gives CDR1 GTSNPN, CDR2 SVGIG (reference sequence). The CDR3 contains 12 residues. CDR3 protein: CAWSVNSPEQYF. Drawing the rest from reference TRBV30 and TRBJ2-7, the complete variable domain is SQTIHQWPATLVQPVGSPLSLECTVEGTSNPNLYWYRQAAGRGLQLLFYSVGIGQISSEVPQNLSASRPQDRQFILSSKKLLLSDSGFYLCAWSVNSPEQYFGPGTRLTVT.

This chain joins TRBV6-1 and TRBJ1-5. CDR1 MNHNS and CDR2 SASEGT come from the germline V gene. The CDR3 extends over 14 amino acids. The CDR3 sequence is CASREGPGNQPQHF.

The rearrangement uses TRBV25-1 and TRBJ2-1. Germline-derived CDR1 and CDR2 are MGHDK and SYGVNS. The CDR3 has 11 amino acids. The CDR3 is CASSDGPEQFF.

The V gene is TRBV6-1, the J gene TRBJ2-7; TCRdb's D call of TRBD1 is untestable without DNA. There are 14 residues in the CDR3. Germline loops: CDR1 MNHNS, CDR2 SASEGT. The CDR3 loop is CASSNTGLWVEQYF.

The J gene is TRBJ1-4, the V gene TRBV25-1; as DNA is missing, the TRBD1 call by TCRdb cannot be tested. The CDR3 consists of 15 residues. CDR1 and CDR2 (germline): MGHDK, SYGVNS. The CDR3 is CASSDPEDGNEKLFF.

The J gene is TRBJ2-1, the V gene TRBV30. The CDR3 length is 12 residues. The germline gives CDR1 GTSNPN, CDR2 SVGIG (reference sequence). The CDR3 sequence: CAWTRAADEQFF.

The J gene is TRBJ2-1, the V gene TRBV3-1; TCRdb's assignment of TRBD1 cannot be checked, as there is no DNA. This CDR3 has 14 residues. CDR1 is LGHDT and CDR2 is YNNKEL in the germline V gene (reference sequence). CDR3 amino acids: CASSQAGNYNEQFF.

This chain uses TRBV11-2 with TRBJ2-1; without DNA, the TCRdb call of TRBD2 cannot be checked. This CDR3 comprises 12 residues. CDR1 is SGHAT and CDR2 is FQNNGV in the germline V gene. CDR3 loop: CASSLDLLAPFF. The full variable domain, rest sourced from reference TRBV11-2 and TRBJ2-1, is EAGVAQSPRYKIIEKRQSVAFWCNPISGHATLYWYQQILGQGPKLLIQFQNNGVVDDSQLPKDRFSAERLKGVDSTLKIQPAKLEDSAVYLCASSLDLLAPFFGPGTRLTVL.

The CDR3 region is CASSKRQGPRPYNEQFF. The chain is built from TRBV6-1 and TRBJ2-1; TCRdb calls TRBD1, which cannot be checked without DNA. Germline CDR1 is MNHNS and CDR2 is SASEGT. The length of the CDR3 is 17 residues.

The chain couples TRBV7-8 to TRBJ1-3. Germline assignment: CDR1 SGHVS and CDR2 FQNEAQ. The CDR3 consists of 14 residues. The CDR3 region is CASSLALKGNTIYF.

This chain uses TRBV12-3 or TRBV12-4 with TRBJ2-3; the D call from TCRdb, TRBD2, cannot be confirmed without DNA. The CDR3 is 15 amino acids. The CDR3 protein is CASSPVREGGDTQYF.

The chain joins TRBV5-4 to TRBJ2-5; TCRdb indicates TRBD2, and absent DNA this call remains unverified. The CDR3 length is 15 residues. Germline-derived CDR1 and CDR2 are SGHNT and YYREEE (reference sequence). The CDR3 sequence: CASSYGGRARETQYF.

CDR3 loop: CASSQGLTTEQFF. The genes are TRBV4-3 and TRBJ2-1. CDR3 length equals 13 residues. CDR1 and CDR2 (germline): LGHNA, YSLEER.

The chain uses TRBV7-9 and TRBJ1-2. This CDR3 region has 16 residues. The V gene's germline CDR1 is SEHNR and CDR2 FQNEAQ (reference sequence). The CDR3 spells CASSPSGSALSYGYTF.

J is TRBJ1-1 and V is TRBV4-1. The CDR3 has 14 residues. From germline, CDR1 is MGHRA and CDR2 YSYEKL. The CDR3 spells CASSPQRVNTEAFF.

The CDR3 sequence: CATSRGPARGELFF. The chain employs TRBV15 and TRBJ2-2. Germline V gives CDR1 LNHNV, CDR2 YYDKDF (reference sequence). This CDR3 is 14 amino acids long.

The chain links TRBV9 to TRBJ2-7; TCRdb returns TRBD2, unconfirmable since there is no DNA. The CDR3 is made up of 15 amino acids. Per germline, CDR1 SGDLS and CDR2 YYNGEE. CDR3 amino acids: CASSAHSGGVYEQYF.